This section outlines one TCR beta chain sequence together with its context. Exposed study participants had met a COVID-19 case within 2 weeks before entry. Some clones are missing from TCRdb's copy, which holds only in-frame ones; the method was immunoSEQ multiplex PCR. Found here are over 200,000 clones, roughly 88% of them singletons; the top ten hold approximately 3.7%. The data belong to a study of blood T cell repertoires in COVID-19. CDR1 LGHDT and CDR2 YNNKEL come from the germline V gene (reference sequence). The V end lost 2 bases, the J end lost 0 bases, and 8 bases lay between the germline ends. This CDR3 comprises 15 residues.

The specimen sequenced was PBMCs or T cells enriched from blood (not recorded which). The rearrangement uses TRBV3-1 (or the pseudogene TRBV3-2) and TRBJ1-5; tentative D call: TRBD1 (5 bases). This receptor was taken from a woman in her thirties who had been exposed to COVID-19. The CDR3 coding sequence is TGTGCCAGCAGCCAAAGGGGATATAGCAATCAGCCCCAGCATTTT. It yields the protein CASSQRGYSNQPQHF.